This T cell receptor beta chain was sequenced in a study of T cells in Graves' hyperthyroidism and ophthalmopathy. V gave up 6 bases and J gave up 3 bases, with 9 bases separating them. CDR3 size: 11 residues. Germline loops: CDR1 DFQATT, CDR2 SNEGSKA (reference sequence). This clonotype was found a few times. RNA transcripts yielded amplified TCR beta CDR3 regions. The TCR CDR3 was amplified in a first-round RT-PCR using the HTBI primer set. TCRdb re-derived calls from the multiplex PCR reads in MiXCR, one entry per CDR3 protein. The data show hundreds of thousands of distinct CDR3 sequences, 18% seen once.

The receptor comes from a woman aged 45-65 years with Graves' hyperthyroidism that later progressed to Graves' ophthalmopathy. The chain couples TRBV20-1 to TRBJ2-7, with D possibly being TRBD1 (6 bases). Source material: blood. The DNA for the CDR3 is TGCAGTGCCCAGGGGAGCTACGAGCAGTACTTC. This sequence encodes CSAQGSYEQYF.